The 10 T cell receptor beta chains in this list originate from one sample, sequenced in a study of tumor-infiltrating lymphocytes in localized non-small cell lung cancer. Clones were read by immunoSEQ multiplex PCR, and TCRdb kept only the in-frame ones, dropping some. The data hold around 16,000 clones, with 65% to 75% observed a single time. Sequencing used lung tumor tissue. The receptors stem from a human donor with non-small cell lung cancer.

This clone turned up a few times. The V and J genes are TRBV18 and TRBJ2-7; tentatively, D is TRBD2 (5 bases). With 2 bases removed from V and 0 bases from J, the gap between germline ends came to 8 bases. This CDR3 has 14 amino acids. CDR1 and CDR2 from the germline V gene are KGHSH and LQKENI. The CDR3 region has the DNA TGTGCCAGCTCACCAGGCGGAGGCTCCTACGAGCAGTACTTC. Protein: CASSPGGGSYEQYF.

The CDR3: CASDQSQGFQPQHF. In DNA, the CDR3 is TGTGCCAGCGACCAGTCACAGGGTTTTCAGCCCCAGCATTTT. The rearrangement joins TRBV7-8 to TRBJ1-5, with D possibly TRBD1 on 6 matching bases. This CDR3 is 14 amino acids long. The germline gives CDR1 SGHVS, CDR2 FQNEAQ. V lost 8 bases, J lost 6 bases, and 17 bases lay in between. Drawing the rest from reference TRBV7-8 and TRBJ1-5, the complete variable domain is GAGVSQSPRYKVAKRGQDVALRCDPISGHVSLFWYQQALGQGPEFLTYFQNEAQLDKSGLPSDRFFAERPEGSVSTLKIQRTQQEDSAVYLCASDQSQGFQPQHFGDGTRLSIL.

This clone was observed a few times. V usage is TRBV2 and J usage is TRBJ2-3; 12 positions match TRBD1. This CDR3 has 15 amino acids. V was clipped by 6 bases and J by 4 bases; unmatched bases: 5. Germline-derived CDR1 and CDR2 are SNHLY and FYNNEI. For the CDR3, the DNA is TGTGCCAGCAGCGGGACAGGGGGCGCGGCAGATACGCAGTATTTT. It yields the protein CASSGTGGAADTQYF.

V is TRBV6-5 and J is TRBJ2-2, with 9 bases matching TRBD1. Germline trimming cut 7 bases from V and 5 bases from J; bases unmatched to any gene: 8. Germline CDR1 MNHEY, CDR2 SVGAGI. The CDR3 runs to 15 residues. This CDR3 is CASTSGTGRTGELFF. CDR3 coding DNA: TGTGCCAGCACCTCCGGGACAGGGAGAACCGGGGAGCTGTTTTTT.

The chain couples TRBV6-5 to TRBJ2-2; D possibly corresponds to TRBD2 (5 bases). The CDR3 length is 16 residues. Trimming left V 2 bases short and J 4 bases short, with 14 bases between. Per germline, CDR1 MNHEY and CDR2 SVGAGI. In nucleotides, the CDR3 is TGTGCCAGCAGTTACGGGAGAGGGCGTAGCACCGGGGAGCTGTTTTTT. It is translated as CASSYGRGRSTGELFF.

This clone appeared a few times. This chain connects TRBV19 to TRBJ2-7, with D possibly TRBD2 on 6 matching bases. This CDR3 contains 16 residues. Germline V lookup: CDR1 LNHDA, CDR2 SQIVND (reference sequence). V lost 4 bases to trimming and J lost 3 bases, with 19 bases between them. In nucleotides, the CDR3 is TGTGCCAGTAGTAAATCAGGGACTGGCCGTCTCTACGAGCAGTACTTC. Translated, it gives CASSKSGTGRLYEQYF.

The V call is TRBV6-5, the J call TRBJ2-5; D call uncertain. The CDR3 has 13 residues. V was trimmed by 2 bases and J by 4 bases, leaving 8 bases between them. CDR1 and CDR2 from the germline V gene are MNHEY and SVGAGI. CDR3 sequence: CASSYGARETQYF. For the CDR3, the DNA is TGTGCCAGCAGTTACGGCGCTCGAGAGACCCAGTACTTC.

The rearrangement uses TRBV19 and TRBJ1-1, with a weak D call TRBD1 (5 bases). CDR1 LNHDA and CDR2 SQIVND come from the germline V gene (reference sequence). This CDR3 has 15 residues. V was pared by 3 bases and J by 2 bases, with 13 bases between. CDR3 residues: CASSIGGFGNTEAFF. The CDR3 DNA reads as TGTGCCAGTAGTATTGGGGGGTTTGGTAACACTGAAGCTTTCTTT.

The rearrangement uses TRBV7-9 and TRBJ2-3; D gene uncertain. V was cut by 10 bases and J by 0 bases, with 11 bases left in between. Germline V gives CDR1 SEHNR, CDR2 FQNEAQ (reference sequence). This CDR3 has 13 amino acids. Written as DNA, the CDR3 is TGTGCCACCAAATGGGGTAGCACAGATACGCAGTATTTT. This translates into CATKWGSTDTQYF.

This clone is classed as medium-sized (0.01 to 0.1%). The rearrangement links TRBV4-3 to TRBJ2-7; D gene unclear. The CDR3 extends over 13 amino acids. The germline CDR1 and CDR2 sequences are LGHNA and YSLEER. V dropped 1 base and J dropped 3 bases, with 7 bases sitting between them. The CDR3 is CASSQARFYEQYF. In nucleotides, the CDR3 is TGCGCCAGCAGCCAAGCCCGATTCTACGAGCAGTACTTC.